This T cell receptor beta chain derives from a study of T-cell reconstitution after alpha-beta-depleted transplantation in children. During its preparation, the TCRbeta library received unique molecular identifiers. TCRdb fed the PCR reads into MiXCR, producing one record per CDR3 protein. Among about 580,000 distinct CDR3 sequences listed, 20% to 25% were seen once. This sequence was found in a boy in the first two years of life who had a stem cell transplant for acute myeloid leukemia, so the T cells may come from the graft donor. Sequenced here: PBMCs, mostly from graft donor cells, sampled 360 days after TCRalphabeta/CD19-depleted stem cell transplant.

The CDR3 DNA follows: TGTGCCAGCAGCGCTCTGCTAGGACTAGATCATCAGTACTTC. Amino acids: CASSALLGLDHQYF. The J gene is TRBJ2-4, the V gene TRBV7-2; 7 bases fit TRBD2. V trimming: 5 bases; J trimming: 12 bases; junction bases outside the gene matches: 13. From germline, CDR1 is SGHTA and CDR2 FQGNSA. This CDR3 has 14 amino acids.